These T cell receptor beta chains were read from a single sample in a study of human T cells and chemical hapten exposure. Each CDR3 protein gets one entry after TCRdb re-called the RACE reads with MiXCR. This sample yields 300,000 to 450,000 distinct CDR3 sequences, of which roughly 5.3% are seen a single time; 2.6% belongs to the top ten. The sample consisted of whole blood, taken in connection with sensitization to the hapten diphenylcyclopropenone (DPC). Source of these receptors: a woman aged 45-65 years with alopecia areata. Some clones in this sample may be carry-over from other donors' samples. Each CDR3 is given with its conserved first and last residue. D genes are given only for firm matches. Size is omitted from some rows. Given values are once, few, many or a class for expanded clones.

.,TRBV6-1,.,TRBJ2-3,TGTGCCAGCAGTGATGAACTCCCGGGGGATACGCAGTATTTT,CASSDELPGDTQYF
.,TRBV7-2,many,TRBJ1-5,TGTGCCAGCAGCTTAGTCACCAGCAATCAGCCCCAGCATTTT,CASSLVTSNQPQHF
.,TRBV11-1,.,TRBJ1-1,TGTGCCAGTGAGGACAGCTGGAACACTGAAGCTTTCTTT,CASEDSWNTEAFF
TRBD1,TRBV7-8,many,TRBJ1-4,TGTGCCAGCAGCTTCATAGGGACAGGCGGGGAAAAACTGTTTTTT,CASSFIGTGGEKLFF
TRBD2,TRBV11-2,many,TRBJ2-7,TGTGCCAGCAGCCACCGGGGGTCTAGCGGGAGTTCCTACGAGCAGTACTTC,CASSHRGSSGSSYEQYF
.,TRBV9,many,TRBJ1-1,TGTGCCAGCAGCCCTAGCCCGGCTACGAACACTGAAGCTTTCTTT,CASSPSPATNTEAFF
TRBD2,TRBV27,many,TRBJ2-3,TGTGCCAGCAGTTTTGGGACTAGCGGCACAGATACGCAGTATTTT,CASSFGTSGTDTQYF
TRBD1,TRBV2,.,TRBJ1-5,TGTGCCAGCAGTGAGGGACAGGGAGCCAATCAGCCCCAGCATTTT,CASSEGQGANQPQHF
.,TRBV4-2,few,TRBJ1-2,TGTGCCAGCAGCCTCAGAGGGGACTACTCCAAACTTAACTATGGCTACACCTTC,CASSLRGDYSKLNYGYTF
TRBD1,TRBV29-1,once,TRBJ2-5,TGCAGCGTGGACGTGGACAGGGGAGGCGAGACCCAGTACTTC,CSVDVDRGGETQYF
.,TRBV13,few,TRBJ2-6,TGTGCCAGCAGCTTAGAAGGATGGCAGGCGAGGGCCAACGTCCTGACTTTC,CASSLEGWQARANVLTF
TRBD2,TRBV29-1,.,TRBJ2-1,TGCAGCGACGATAGCGGGAGTCCCGGGGAGCAGTTCTTC,CSDDSGSPGEQFF
.,TRBV18,few,TRBJ1-4,TGTGCCAGCTCACCCTTCGGGACTGAGAATGAAAAACTGTTTTTT,CASSPFGTENEKLFF
.,TRBV9,many,TRBJ2-7,TGTGCCAGCAGCAGGAGGGATCCCTACGAGCAGTACTTC,CASSRRDPYEQYF
.,TRBV13,few,TRBJ2-3,TGTGCCAGCAGCTATCCAACGGGGGCAGATACGCAGTATTTT,CASSYPTGADTQYF
.,TRBV2,few,TRBJ2-7,TGTGCCAGCAGTGTCCGGGACGGCCACGAGCAGTACTTC,CASSVRDGHEQYF
TRBD2,TRBV5-1,.,TRBJ2-2,TGCGCCAGCAGCTTGATCCCCCTAGCGGGAGGGTACACCGGGGAGCTGTTTTTT,CASSLIPLAGGYTGELFF
.,TRBV12-3/TRBV12-4,many,TRBJ1-1,TGTGCCAGCAGTTTAAGGCAGATTAACACTGAAGCTTTCTTT,CASSLRQINTEAFF
.,TRBV7-9,few,TRBJ2-7,TGTGCCAGCAGCTCCACTTTGACCCCCTACGAGCAGTACTTC,CASSSTLTPYEQYF
TRBD1,TRBV15,many,TRBJ2-7,TGTGCCACCAGCAGAGTCGACAGGGGCGGCGAGCAGTACTTC,CATSRVDRGGEQYF
.,TRBV30,.,TRBJ1-3,TGTGCCTGGAGTGTATCGGACATCACTAGTACCATATATTTT,CAWSVSDITSTIYF
.,TRBV6-6,.,TRBJ2-7,TGTGCCAGCAGCAAACAACAGGGAGGATCGGGCTACGAGCAGTACTTC,CASSKQQGGSGYEQYF
.,TRBV7-2,few,TRBJ1-1,TGTGCCAGCAGCCTTAACCAGGGAGGGAACACTGAAGCTTTCTTT,CASSLNQGGNTEAFF
.,TRBV28,many,TRBJ2-1,TGTGCCAGCAGTTCCCCCGGGGGAGCATCCTACTACAATGAGCAGTTCTTC,CASSSPGGASYYNEQFF
.,TRBV3-1,many,TRBJ2-2,TGTGCCAGCAGCCTAAGGCCGGGAACGAACACCGGGGAGCTGTTTTTT,CASSLRPGTNTGELFF
TRBD2,TRBV27,many,TRBJ2-3,TGTGCCAGCAGTTTAAGGCTAGCGGGGGCCCGGGATACGCAGTATTTT,CASSLRLAGARDTQYF
.,TRBV5-6,few,TRBJ2-3,TGTGCCAGCATTGCCCGGGGTTCTAGAGATACGCAGTATTTT,CASIARGSRDTQYF
.,TRBV27,many,TRBJ1-1,TGTGCCAGCACCAATCCCGGGTTGAACACTGAAGCTTTCTTT,CASTNPGLNTEAFF
TRBD1,TRBV3-1,many,TRBJ1-6,TGTGCCAGCAGCCACCCATGGGACAGTGGCTCCCCTTTTCTCCTCCACTTT,CASSHPWDSGSPFLLHF
TRBD2,TRBV5-6,many,TRBJ2-1,TGTGCCAGCAGCGCAAGCCTAGCGGGGGGCCGCCATGAGCAGTTCTTC,CASSASLAGGRHEQFF
TRBD1,TRBV19,many,TRBJ2-3,TGTGCCAGTAGTTCCCCAGGGGGCGGGACAGATACGCAGTATTTT,CASSSPGGGTDTQYF
.,TRBV27,.,TRBJ2-7,TGTGCCAGCAGCGCCCGGGGGCGCTCCTACGAGCAGTACTTC,CASSARGRSYEQYF
.,TRBV12-5,.,TRBJ1-2,TGTGCTAGTGCTCCAGGGGCAATCTTCTATGGCTACACCTTC,CASAPGAIFYGYTF
.,TRBV7-9,.,TRBJ1-1,TGTGCCAGCGCCCCAAACACTGAAGCTTTCTTT,CASAPNTEAFF
.,TRBV29-1,.,TRBJ2-1,TGCAGCGTTGCGGAGGGCCGCAATGAGCAGTTCTTC,CSVAEGRNEQFF
TRBD1,TRBV6-5,few,TRBJ1-1,TGTGCCAGCAGTACAAGACGGACAGGGGCATCCCCTGAAGCTTTCTTT,CASSTRRTGASPEAFF
.,TRBV20-1,.,TRBJ2-1,TGCAGTGCTAGTCCGGGACCCAACGAGCAGTTCTTC,CSASPGPNEQFF
.,TRBV29-1,.,TRBJ1-2,TGCAGCGTCGTCGAAGGTGGTAAAGGGAGGTATGGCTACACCTTC,CSVVEGGKGRYGYTF
.,TRBV10-3,many,TRBJ2-5,TGTGCCATCAGTGATCCCCGGACTATTAGCGTAGAGACCCAGTACTTC,CAISDPRTISVETQYF
TRBD2,TRBV7-9,many,TRBJ2-6,TGTGCCAGCAGATCCATAGCGGGGGGGCCGTCCGGGGCCAACGTCCTGACTTTC,CASRSIAGGPSGANVLTF
.,TRBV7-9,many,TRBJ2-1,TGTGCCAGCAGCTCTGCCCATGAGCAGTTCTTC,CASSSAHEQFF
TRBD2,TRBV3-1,many,TRBJ2-4,TGTGCCAGCAGCCAAAGCAGCGGGGGGCAAAACATTCAGTACTTC,CASSQSSGGQNIQYF
TRBD2,TRBV12-3/TRBV12-4,many,TRBJ2-5,TGTGCCAGCAGCCCGGGGGGGACTAGCGGACAAGAGACCCAGTACTTC,CASSPGGTSGQETQYF
.,TRBV10-2,many,TRBJ1-5,TGCGCCAGCAGTGAGTCCTCCAGCAATCAGCCCCAGCATTTT,CASSESSSNQPQHF
.,TRBV7-2,.,TRBJ1-5,TGTGCCAGCAGCATCAGTGGAGGGCGCTATAGCAATCAGCCCCAGCATTTT,CASSISGGRYSNQPQHF
.,TRBV27,many,TRBJ2-2,TGTGCCAGCAGTTTTTATATTGGGGAGTTTTCAAACACCGGGGAGCTGTTTTTT,CASSFYIGEFSNTGELFF